This T cell receptor (beta chain) originates from a study of cytomegalovirus exposure and HLA in healthy donors. The PCR employed 60 Vbeta primers together with 13 Jbeta primers. Assay used: immunoSEQ multiplex PCR; TCRdb lists only in-frame clones, some missing. Here the sample spans under 200,000 clones, around 76% being singletons. Of note for this clone: Its specificity is not known.

Findings and limits, study-wide: Analysis was carried out at a later point, and it linked a missense DCLRE1C variant to TCR beta V- and J-gene trimming. It was only CMV serostatus that was available as immune exposure information.

The V gene's germline CDR1 is MNHEY and CDR2 SMNVEV (reference sequence). CDR3 size: 15 residues. Trimming pared 2 bases from V and 0 bases from J, leaving 8 bases between. The chain links TRBV27 to TRBJ1-3; D is unresolved. This TCR derives from a woman in her 30s in good health and CMV-seropositive. Sequencing was carried out using PBMCs. The CDR3: CASSLNSDSGNTIYF. CDR3 sequence (DNA): TGTGCCAGCAGTTTAAACTCCGACTCTGGAAACACCATATATTTT.